A single TCR beta chain is shown here with its context. The data originate from a study of blood T cell repertoires in COVID-19. About the study: PBMCs, B-cell-depleted T cells, or T cells provided the cDNA or gDNA that made up the material.

Losses at the gene ends were 2 bases for V and 5 bases for J; bases not matched to a gene: 4. Germline CDR1 reads SGHNT; CDR2 reads YYREEE (reference sequence). The CDR3 is 14 amino acids. TCRdb's copy holds only in-frame clones and misses some; the assay was immunoSEQ multiplex PCR. Of under 45,000 clones in the sample, about 86% were seen once. This chain connects TRBV5-4 to TRBJ1-2; 9 nucleotides align to TRBD1. The source is a human donor in a cohort sampled during active COVID-19. Sequencing was performed on peripheral blood. The CDR3 reads CASSFTGGGYGYTF. The CDR3 DNA is TGTGCCAGCAGCTTCACAGGGGGCGGGTATGGCTACACCTTC.